This T cell receptor (beta chain) was retrieved from a study of blood T cell repertoires in COVID-19. This clone is termed medium-sized (0.01 to 0.1%). Germline V lookup: CDR1 SGDLS, CDR2 YYNGEE. V lost 5 bases and J lost 8, with 14 bases in between. The CDR3 contains 14 residues. Study processing details: It was from reference gene primer amplification that nucleated cell counts were estimated. Clones were read by immunoSEQ multiplex PCR, and TCRdb kept only the in-frame ones, dropping some. The D gene and trimming were derived from the DNA, and the V and J assignments and clone size from that table. The sample yields 100,000 or so clones, around nine tenths seen once.

The clonotype comes from a man between 60 and 75 years old with acute or convalescent COVID-19. The rearrangement links TRBV9 to TRBJ1-6; TRBD1 might be the D (5 bases). The sequencing sample was made of peripheral blood. The CDR3 sequence: CASRGGLPDSPLHF. The DNA of the CDR3 is TGTGCCAGCAGGGGGGGGTTGCCTGATTCACCCCTCCACTTT.